The 16 T cell receptor beta chains below come from one sample, sequenced in a study of early T cells in non-severe SARS-CoV-2 infection. TCRdb reprocessed the 5' RACE reads with MiXCR, giving one entry per CDR3 protein. The data contain about 24,000 distinct CDR3 sequences, about 4.5% of them singletons. Sequencing was carried out using whole blood. The receptors derive from an adult who was a healthcare worker with PCR-confirmed SARS-CoV-2 infection or an uninfected control (not recorded which).

The sample holds a few counts of this clonotype. The genes are TRBV5-6 and TRBJ2-5; no clear D gene. Germline CDR1 and CDR2: SGHDT and YYEEEE. The CDR3 is 12 residues long. With 1 base removed from V and 7 bases from J, the gap between germline ends came to 8 bases. Here the CDR3 DNA reads TGTGCCAGCAGCTTGAACTACGGGACCCAGTACTTC. This translates into CASSLNYGTQYF.

This clonotype was counted many times. The V call is TRBV12-3 or TRBV12-4, the J call TRBJ2-6, with D unclear. This CDR3 has 13 residues. Trimming removed 3 bases at V and 4 bases at J, with 4 bases between. The CDR3 protein is CASSLVGANVLTF. The CDR3 coding sequence is TGTGCCAGCAGTTTGGTGGGGGCCAACGTCCTGACTTTC.

The sample holds many counts of this clonotype. V gene TRBV7-2 combines with J gene TRBJ2-7; D is unresolved. Germline CDR1 is SGHTA and CDR2 is FQGNSA. This CDR3 comprises 17 residues. V lost 0 bases, J lost 3 bases, and 18 bases lay in between. CDR3 loop: CASSLASAFRPNYEQYF. The CDR3 DNA reads TGTGCCAGCAGCTTAGCCTCAGCGTTCCGACCTAACTACGAGCAGTACTTC.

The V and J genes are TRBV29-1 and TRBJ2-7, with 10 bases that match TRBD2. CDR3 size: 13 residues. Trimming removed 5 bases from V and 3 bases from J; junction bases left unmatched: 4. Germline CDR1 and CDR2: SQVTM and ANQGSEA. The CDR3 sequence is CSVRLAGVYEQYF. CDR3 nucleotides: TGCAGCGTTCGGCTAGCGGGGGTCTACGAGCAGTACTTC.

This clonotype was recorded at least ten times. The J gene is TRBJ2-5, the V gene TRBV12-3 or TRBV12-4; the D gene is possibly TRBD1 (5 bases). Trimming pared 4 bases from V and 5 bases from J, leaving 8 bases between. The CDR3 length is 12 residues. DNA for the CDR3: TGTGCCAGCAGTTCGGCAGGGGAGACCCAGTACTTC. It translates to CASSSAGETQYF.

By share of the sample, this clonotype is medium-sized. The CDR3 sequence: CASSDWGLASYEQFF. In DNA form, the CDR3 reads TGTGCCAGCAGTGATTGGGGACTAGCGTCATATGAGCAGTTCTTC. The V and J genes are TRBV2 and TRBJ2-1; 10 nucleotides agree with TRBD2. J was trimmed by 8 bases and V by 3 bases; bases with no gene match: 7. Per the germline V gene, CDR1 is SNHLY and CDR2 is FYNNEI. CDR3 length: 15 residues.

Only a few counts were recorded for this clonotype. This chain links TRBV7-8 with TRBJ2-7; D ambiguous. Germline assignment: CDR1 SGHVS and CDR2 FQNEAQ. The length of the CDR3 is 11 residues. Trimming cost V 2 bases and J 7 bases, with 6 bases left between them. CDR3 DNA sequence: TGTGCCAGCAGCTTAAAAGGAGAGCAGTACTTC. Protein product: CASSLKGEQYF.

This clonotype was counted at least ten times. This chain joins TRBV7-6 and TRBJ2-2, with D perhaps matching TRBD1 (5 bases). This CDR3 spans 16 amino acids. The V end lost 5 bases, the J end lost 2 bases, and 15 bases lay between the germline ends. Germline V gene lookup returns CDR1 SGHVS and CDR2 FNYEAQ. Here the CDR3 DNA reads TGTGCCAGCAGCGCAGGGTCGTACGGCAACACCGGGGAGCTGTTTTTT. Translation: CASSAGSYGNTGELFF.

This clonotype was observed many times. The chain has TRBV29-1 and TRBJ1-4; D is unresolved. This CDR3 region has 12 residues. Trimming took off 4 bases at V and 8 bases at J, with 11 bases between the two ends. The germline V gene has CDR1 SQVTM and CDR2 ANQGSEA. The CDR3 DNA follows: TGCAGCGTTGGAAGCAGAGGGGAAAAACTGTTTTTT. This encodes CSVGSRGEKLFF. Looking up the rest from reference TRBV29-1 and TRBJ1-4 gives the full variable domain: SAVISQKPSRDICQRGTSLTIQCQVDSQVTMMFWYRQQPGQSLTLIATANQGSEATYESGFVIDKFPISRPNLTFSTLTVSNMSPEDSSIYLCSVGSRGEKLFFGSGTQLSVL.

Many counts were recorded for this clonotype. The gene calls are TRBV6-6 and TRBJ1-1; TRBD1 matches 9 bases. Trimming took 7 bases from V and 8 from J; bases not matched to a gene: 8. The CDR3 contains 13 residues. Looked up from germline, CDR1 is MNHNY and CDR2 is SVGAGI (reference sequence). DNA of the CDR3: TGTGCCAGCATTATCCGGGACAGGGCCGAAGCTTTCTTT. This sequence encodes CASIIRDRAEAFF.

For this clonotype: Possible read error: a much larger clone is one base away. CDR3 nucleotides: TGTGCCTGGATCGGGACAGGGGTTTACGAGCAGTACTTC. The encoded protein is CAWIGTGVYEQYF. The V and J genes are TRBV30 and TRBJ2-7; 10 nucleotides align to TRBD1. Trimming removed 4 bases from V and 4 bases from J; junction bases left unmatched: 4. The CDR3 has 13 amino acids. In germline, CDR1 is GTSNPN, CDR2 SVGIG (reference sequence). Full variable domain (remainder filled in from reference TRBV30 and TRBJ2-7): SQTIHQWPATLVQPVGSPLSLECTVEGTSNPNLYWYRQAAGRGLQLLFYSVGIGQISSEVPQNLSASRPQDRQFILSSKKLLLSDSGFYLCAWIGTGVYEQYFGPGTRLTVT.

This clonotype was counted ten times or more. The rearrangement uses TRBV4-3 and TRBJ2-1, with D unresolved. Germline V gene lookup returns CDR1 LGHNA and CDR2 YSLEER. CDR3 size: 16 residues. V shed 0 bases and J shed 4 bases, with 13 bases lying between them. The CDR3 nucleotides are TGCGCCAGCAGCCAAGATCCGGACCACAATTACAATGAGCAGTTCTTC. This gives the protein CASSQDPDHNYNEQFF.

V and J are TRBV10-2 and TRBJ2-1; D gene uncertain. The V and J ends lost 5 bases and 8 bases respectively, with 16 bases between them. The length of the CDR3 is 14 residues. The germline gives CDR1 WSHSY, CDR2 SAAADI. The CDR3 loop reads CASSYSVSEDEQFF. The DNA for the CDR3 is TGCGCCAGCAGTTACTCGGTTTCTGAGGATGAGCAGTTCTTC.

CDR3 residues: CASSARGGAGEQYF. The CDR3 region has the DNA TGTGCCAGCAGCGCCCGTGGGGGGGCAGGCGAGCAGTACTTC. The chain employs TRBV11-3 and TRBJ2-7; tentative D call: TRBD2 (7 bases). The CDR3 is made up of 14 amino acids. V lost 5 bases, J lost 6 bases, and 17 bases lay in between. Germline values: CDR1 SGHNT, CDR2 YENEEA.

In this sample, this clonotype turned up many times. The chain recombines TRBV6-2 or TRBV6-3 with TRBJ2-3; TRBD1 or TRBD2 may be the D gene (5 bases each). The length of the CDR3 is 15 residues. Trimming stripped 7 bases from V and 1 base from J, with 15 bases between. From germline, CDR1 is MNHEY and CDR2 SVGEGT. The CDR3 bases are TGTGCCAGCACCTTGATCGGGACGGGCACAGATACGCAGTATTTT. Translated: CASTLIGTGTDTQYF.

This clonotype was seen many times. V is TRBV7-2 and J is TRBJ2-5; the D is unclear. The CDR3 loop spans 14 amino acids. CDR1 is SGHTA and CDR2 is FQGNSA in the germline V gene. V was trimmed by 0 bases and J by 5 bases, leaving 10 bases between them. CDR3 in amino acids: CASSLATLRETQYF. The CDR3 coding sequence is TGTGCCAGCAGCTTAGCAACCCTTCGGGAGACCCAGTACTTC.